The clone carrying this TCR beta chain has only a few counts. Looked up from germline, CDR1 is SGHNT and CDR2 is YENEEA. CDR3 length equals 21 residues. The ends lost 5 bases at V and 4 bases at J; junction bases unmatched: 23. TCRdb fed the PCR reads into MiXCR, producing one record per CDR3 protein. This table holds about 10,000 distinct CDR3 sequences, 37% found once. These data originate in a study of immune characterization of retroperitoneal liposarcoma. Material: tumor tissue. This TCR derives from a male donor with retroperitoneal liposarcoma. The chain uses TRBV11-3 and TRBJ2-7; 13 nucleotides line up with TRBD2. CDR3 residues: CASSGPLAGGPQGKPRYEQYF. DNA of the CDR3: TGTGCCAGCAGCGGACCACTAGCGGGAGGGCCTCAGGGAAAACCGAGGTACGAGCAGTACTTC.